Detailed here is one T cell receptor (beta chain). Clones were sequenced by immunoSEQ multiplex PCR, and TCRdb holds only the in-frame ones, with some missing. Found here are around 16,000 clones, approximately 93% of them singletons; the top ten hold roughly 24%. The treatment: randomized to nivolumab then ipilimumab (arm A) or the reverse (arm B). Sorted cells were live CD3+CD8+, lacking CD19 and CD56, from PBMCs. Germline CDR1 and CDR2: MNHEY and SMNVEV (reference sequence). CDR3 size: 13 residues. The V end lost 4 bases, the J end lost 4 bases, and 10 bases lay between the germline ends. The record originates from a study of sequential checkpoint blockade in melanoma. Study summary: Arm A got nivolumab then ipilimumab; arm B the reverse, 1:1.

This sample comprised CD8+ T cells sorted from blood (inferred from file names), obtained from a patient given nivolumab and ipilimumab in sequence. The genes are TRBV27 and TRBJ1-2; D not resolved. The receptor comes from a human donor with melanoma. Here the CDR3 reads CASSYSGLYGYTF. Written as DNA, the CDR3 is TGTGCCAGCAGTTACTCTGGGCTCTATGGCTACACCTTC.